The T cell receptor beta chain under discussion was sequenced for a study of blood T cell repertoires in COVID-19. On the study more broadly: Spain, Italy and the United States supplied samples that represented acute and convalescent COVID-19.

TCRdb keeps only in-frame clones here, not all; method: immunoSEQ multiplex PCR. The sample consists of around 99,000 clones, 89% of them appearing once. With V trimmed by 6 bases and J by 2 bases, 12 bases remained unmatched. In germline, CDR1 is SGHTA, CDR2 FQGNSA. The CDR3 extends over 16 amino acids. The chain is built from TRBV7-2 and TRBJ2-7, with 8 bases aligning to TRBD2. Sequences were obtained from peripheral blood. This sequence originates from a middle-aged man with active or convalescent COVID-19. CDR3 nucleotide sequence: TGTGCCAGCAGTCCTCAGCCCCTAGCGGGTGCCTACGAGCAGTACTTC. Translation gives CASSPQPLAGAYEQYF.